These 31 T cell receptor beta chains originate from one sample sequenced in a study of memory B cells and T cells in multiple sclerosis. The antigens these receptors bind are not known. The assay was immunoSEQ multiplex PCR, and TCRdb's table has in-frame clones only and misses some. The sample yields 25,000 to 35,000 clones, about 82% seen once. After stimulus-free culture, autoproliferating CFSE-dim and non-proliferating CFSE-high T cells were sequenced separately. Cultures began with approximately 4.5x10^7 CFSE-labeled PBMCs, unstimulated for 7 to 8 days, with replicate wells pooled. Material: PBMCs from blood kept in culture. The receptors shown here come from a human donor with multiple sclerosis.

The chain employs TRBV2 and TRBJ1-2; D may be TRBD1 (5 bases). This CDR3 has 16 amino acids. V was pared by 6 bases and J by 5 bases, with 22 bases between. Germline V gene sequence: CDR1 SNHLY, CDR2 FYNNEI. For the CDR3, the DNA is TGTGCCAGCAGAATGTACGGGACGGAATACCCTTATGGCTACACCTTC. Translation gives CASRMYGTEYPYGYTF. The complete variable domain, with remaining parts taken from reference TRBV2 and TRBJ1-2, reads EPEVTQTPSHQVTQMGQEVILRCVPISNHLYFYWYRQILGQKVEFLVSFYNNEISEKSEIFDDQFSVERPDGSNFTLKIRSTKLEDSAMYFCASRMYGTEYPYGYTFGSGTRLTVV.

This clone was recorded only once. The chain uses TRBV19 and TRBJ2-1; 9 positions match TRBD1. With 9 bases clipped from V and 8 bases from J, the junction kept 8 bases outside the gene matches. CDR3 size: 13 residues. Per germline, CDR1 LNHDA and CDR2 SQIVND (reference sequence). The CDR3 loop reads CASLDRGIHEQFF. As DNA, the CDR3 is TGTGCCAGCCTAGACAGGGGGATCCATGAGCAGTTCTTC.

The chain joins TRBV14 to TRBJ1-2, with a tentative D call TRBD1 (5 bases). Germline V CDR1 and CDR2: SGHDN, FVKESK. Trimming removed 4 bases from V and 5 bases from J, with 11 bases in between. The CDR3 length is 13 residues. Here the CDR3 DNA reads TGTGCCAGCAGCCTTCGGGACGGTTATGGCTACACCTTC. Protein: CASSLRDGYGYTF.

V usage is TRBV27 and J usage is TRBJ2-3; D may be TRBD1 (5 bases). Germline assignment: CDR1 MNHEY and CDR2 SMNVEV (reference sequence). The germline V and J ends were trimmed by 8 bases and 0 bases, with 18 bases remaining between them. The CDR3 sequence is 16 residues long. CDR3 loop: CASATMGPSSTDTQYF. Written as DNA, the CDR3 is TGTGCCAGCGCCACAATGGGGCCATCCAGCACAGATACGCAGTATTTT.

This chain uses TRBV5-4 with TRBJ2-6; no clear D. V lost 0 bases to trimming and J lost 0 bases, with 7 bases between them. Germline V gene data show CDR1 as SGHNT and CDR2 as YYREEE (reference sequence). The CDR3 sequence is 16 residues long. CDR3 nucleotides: TGTGCCAGCAGCTTGGTCGGCAACTCTGGGGCCAACGTCCTGACTTTC. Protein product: CASSLVGNSGANVLTF.

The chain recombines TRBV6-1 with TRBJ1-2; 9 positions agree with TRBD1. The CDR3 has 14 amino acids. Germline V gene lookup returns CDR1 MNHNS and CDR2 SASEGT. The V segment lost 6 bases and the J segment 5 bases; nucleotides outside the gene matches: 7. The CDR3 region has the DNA TGTGCCAGCAGGGGACAGGGAGGAGGGTATGGCTACACCTTC. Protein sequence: CASRGQGGGYGYTF.

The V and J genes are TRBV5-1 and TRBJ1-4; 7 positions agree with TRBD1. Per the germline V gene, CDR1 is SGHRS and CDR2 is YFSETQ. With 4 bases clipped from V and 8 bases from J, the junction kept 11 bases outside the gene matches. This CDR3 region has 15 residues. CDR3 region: CASSAAGTVREKLFF. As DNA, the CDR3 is TGCGCCAGCAGCGCGGCCGGGACAGTGAGAGAAAAACTGTTTTTT.

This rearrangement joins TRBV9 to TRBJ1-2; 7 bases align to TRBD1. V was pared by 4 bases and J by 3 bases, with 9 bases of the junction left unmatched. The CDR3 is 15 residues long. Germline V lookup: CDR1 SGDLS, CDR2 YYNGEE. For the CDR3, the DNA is TGTGCCAGCAGCCGTAGAACAGGGGTAGACTATGGCTACACCTTC. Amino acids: CASSRRTGVDYGYTF.

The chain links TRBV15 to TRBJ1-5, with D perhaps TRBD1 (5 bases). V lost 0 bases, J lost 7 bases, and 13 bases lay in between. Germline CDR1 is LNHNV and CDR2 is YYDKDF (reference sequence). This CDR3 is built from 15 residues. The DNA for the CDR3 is TGTGCCACCAGCAGAGAAGGGCAGGGCGTCCAGCCCCAGCATTTT. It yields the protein CATSREGQGVQPQHF.

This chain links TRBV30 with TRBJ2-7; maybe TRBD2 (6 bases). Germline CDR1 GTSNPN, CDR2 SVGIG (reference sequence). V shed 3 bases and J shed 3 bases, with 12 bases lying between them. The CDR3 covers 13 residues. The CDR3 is CAWRGGSGYEQYF. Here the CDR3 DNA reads TGTGCCTGGAGGGGGGGATCAGGCTACGAGCAGTACTTC.

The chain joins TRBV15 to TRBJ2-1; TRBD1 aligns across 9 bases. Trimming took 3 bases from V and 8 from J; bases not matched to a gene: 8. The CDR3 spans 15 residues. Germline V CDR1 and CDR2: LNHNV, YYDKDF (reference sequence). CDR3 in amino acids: CATSRDRGSVDEQFF. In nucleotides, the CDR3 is TGTGCCACCAGCAGGGACAGGGGTAGCGTCGATGAGCAGTTCTTC.

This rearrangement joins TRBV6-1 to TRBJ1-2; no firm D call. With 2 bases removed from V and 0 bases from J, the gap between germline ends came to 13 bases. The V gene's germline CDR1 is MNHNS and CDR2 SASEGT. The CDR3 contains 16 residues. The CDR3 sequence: CASSESGGRTNYGYTF. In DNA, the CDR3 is TGTGCCAGCAGTGAATCCGGTGGACGGACTAACTATGGCTACACCTTC.

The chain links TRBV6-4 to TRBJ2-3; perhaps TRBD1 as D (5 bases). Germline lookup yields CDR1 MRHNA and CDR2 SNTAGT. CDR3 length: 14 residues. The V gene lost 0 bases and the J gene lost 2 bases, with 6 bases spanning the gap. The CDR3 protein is CASSDSTVTDTQYF. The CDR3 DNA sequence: TGTGCCAGCAGTGACTCGACAGTCACAGATACGCAGTATTTT.

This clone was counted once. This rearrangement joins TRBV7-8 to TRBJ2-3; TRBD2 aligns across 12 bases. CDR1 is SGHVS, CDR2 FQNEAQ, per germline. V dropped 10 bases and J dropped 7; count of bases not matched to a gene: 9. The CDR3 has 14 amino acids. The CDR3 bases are TGTGCCACCCAGGGTCTAGCGGGAGGGAATACGCAGTATTTT. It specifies CATQGLAGGNTQYF.

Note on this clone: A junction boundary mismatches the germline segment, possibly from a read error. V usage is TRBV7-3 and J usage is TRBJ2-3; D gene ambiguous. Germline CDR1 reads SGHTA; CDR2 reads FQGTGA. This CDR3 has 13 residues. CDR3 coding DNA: TGTGCCAGTAGCTTAGTCATCACAGATACGCAGTATTTT. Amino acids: CASSLVITDTQYF. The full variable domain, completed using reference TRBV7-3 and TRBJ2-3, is GAGVSQTPSNKVTEKGKYVELRCDPISGHTALYWYRQSLGQGPEFLIYFQGTGAADDSGLPNDRFFAVRPEGSVSTLKIQRTERGDSAVYLCASSLVITDTQYFGPGTRLTVL.

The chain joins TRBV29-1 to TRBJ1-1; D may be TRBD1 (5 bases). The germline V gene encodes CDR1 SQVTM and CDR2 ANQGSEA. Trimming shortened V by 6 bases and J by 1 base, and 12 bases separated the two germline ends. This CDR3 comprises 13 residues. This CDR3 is CSVTGRGNTEAFF. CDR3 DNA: TGCAGCGTGACGGGACGGGGGAACACTGAAGCTTTCTTT.

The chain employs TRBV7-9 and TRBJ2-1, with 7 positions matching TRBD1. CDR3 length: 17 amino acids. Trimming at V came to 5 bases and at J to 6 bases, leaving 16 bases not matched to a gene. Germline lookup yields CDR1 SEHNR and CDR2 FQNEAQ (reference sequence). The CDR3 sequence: CASSQGQMGYTSNEQFF. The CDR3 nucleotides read TGTGCCAGCAGCCAGGGACAGATGGGTTACACTTCCAATGAGCAGTTCTTC.

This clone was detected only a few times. Here the CDR3 reads CASSIVWGEQYF. CDR3 bases: TGTGCCAGTAGTATCGTCTGGGGCGAGCAGTACTTC. This chain links TRBV19 with TRBJ2-7, with D unresolved. The germline V gene has CDR1 LNHDA and CDR2 SQIVND (reference sequence). Deletions cut 3 bases from V and 6 bases from J, with 9 bases between. The CDR3 has 12 residues.

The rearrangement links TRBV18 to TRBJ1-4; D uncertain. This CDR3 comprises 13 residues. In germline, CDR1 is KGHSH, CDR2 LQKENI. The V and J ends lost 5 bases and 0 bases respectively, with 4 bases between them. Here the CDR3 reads CASSRSTNEKLFF. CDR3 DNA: TGTGCCAGCTCAAGATCAACTAATGAAAAACTGTTTTTT.

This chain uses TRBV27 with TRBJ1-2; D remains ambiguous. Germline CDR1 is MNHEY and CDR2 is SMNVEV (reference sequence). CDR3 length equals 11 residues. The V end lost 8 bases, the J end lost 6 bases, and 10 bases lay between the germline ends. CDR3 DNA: TGTGCCAGCGGTCGGGGAAATGGCTACACCTTC. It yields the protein CASGRGNGYTF.

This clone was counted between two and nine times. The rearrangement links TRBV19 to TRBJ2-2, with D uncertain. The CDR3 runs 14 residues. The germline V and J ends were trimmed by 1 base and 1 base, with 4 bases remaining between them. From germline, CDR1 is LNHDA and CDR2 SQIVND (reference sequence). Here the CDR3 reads CASSIAGNTGELFF. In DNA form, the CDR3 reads TGTGCCAGTAGTATAGCGGGGAACACCGGGGAGCTGTTTTTT.

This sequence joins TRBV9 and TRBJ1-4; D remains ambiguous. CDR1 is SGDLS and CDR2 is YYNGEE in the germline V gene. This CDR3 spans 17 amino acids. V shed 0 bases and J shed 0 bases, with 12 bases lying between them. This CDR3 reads CASSVDGVPTTNEKLFF. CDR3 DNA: TGTGCCAGCAGCGTAGATGGGGTTCCCACAACTAATGAAAAACTGTTTTTT. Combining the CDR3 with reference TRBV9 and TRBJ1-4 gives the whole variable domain DSGVTQTPKHLITATGQRVTLRCSPRSGDLSVYWYQQSLDQGLQFLIQYYNGEERAKGNILERFSAQQFPDLHSELNLSSLELGDSALYFCASSVDGVPTTNEKLFFGSGTQLSVL.

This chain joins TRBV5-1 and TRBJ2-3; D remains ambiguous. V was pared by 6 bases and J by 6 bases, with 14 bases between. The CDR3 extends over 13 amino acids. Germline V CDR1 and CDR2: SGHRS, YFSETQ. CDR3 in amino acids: CASTLQNRDTQYF. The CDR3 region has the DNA TGCGCCAGCACCCTCCAAAATCGGGATACGCAGTATTTT.

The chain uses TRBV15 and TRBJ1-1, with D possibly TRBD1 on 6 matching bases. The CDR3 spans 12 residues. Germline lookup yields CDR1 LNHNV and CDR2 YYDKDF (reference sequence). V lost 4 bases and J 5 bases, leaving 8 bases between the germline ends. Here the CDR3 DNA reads TGTGCCACCAGCAAAGGGGGTACTGAAGCTTTCTTT. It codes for CATSKGGTEAFF.

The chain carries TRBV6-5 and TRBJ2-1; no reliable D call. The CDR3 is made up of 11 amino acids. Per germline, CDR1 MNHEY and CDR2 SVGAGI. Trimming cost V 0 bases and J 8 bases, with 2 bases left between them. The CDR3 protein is CASSYSDEQFF. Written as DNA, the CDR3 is TGTGCCAGCAGTTACTCTGATGAGCAGTTCTTC.

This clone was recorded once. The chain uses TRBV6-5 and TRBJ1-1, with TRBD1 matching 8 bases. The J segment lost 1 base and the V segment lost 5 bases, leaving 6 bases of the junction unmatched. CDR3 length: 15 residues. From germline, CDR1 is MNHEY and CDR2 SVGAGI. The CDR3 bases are TGTGCCAGCAGTCTCATCGGGACAGGGAACACTGAAGCTTTCTTT. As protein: CASSLIGTGNTEAFF.

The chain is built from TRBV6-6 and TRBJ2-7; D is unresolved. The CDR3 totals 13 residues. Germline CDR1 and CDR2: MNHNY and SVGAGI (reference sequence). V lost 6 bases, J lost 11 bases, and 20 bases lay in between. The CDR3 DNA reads TGTGCCAGCAGCCCTCAATCAACGTTGGATGAGTACTTC. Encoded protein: CASSPQSTLDEYF.

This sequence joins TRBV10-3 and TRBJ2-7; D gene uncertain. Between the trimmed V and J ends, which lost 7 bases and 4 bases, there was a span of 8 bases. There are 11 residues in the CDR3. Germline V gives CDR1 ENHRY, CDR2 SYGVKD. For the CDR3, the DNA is TGTGCCATCAAAGGAGAGTACGAGCAGTACTTC. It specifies CAIKGEYEQYF.

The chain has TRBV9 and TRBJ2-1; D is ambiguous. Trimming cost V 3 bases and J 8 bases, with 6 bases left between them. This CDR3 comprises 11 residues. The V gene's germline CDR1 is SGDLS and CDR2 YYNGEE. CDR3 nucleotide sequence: TGTGCCAGCAGCGCGACCCATGAGCAGTTCTTC. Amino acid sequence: CASSATHEQFF.

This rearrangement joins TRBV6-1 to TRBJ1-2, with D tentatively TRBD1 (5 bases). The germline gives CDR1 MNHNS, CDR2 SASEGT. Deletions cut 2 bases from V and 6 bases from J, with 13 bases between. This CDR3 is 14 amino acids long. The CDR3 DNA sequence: TGTGCCAGCAGTGAAAAGGCAGGGCGTAATGGCTACACCTTC. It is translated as CASSEKAGRNGYTF.

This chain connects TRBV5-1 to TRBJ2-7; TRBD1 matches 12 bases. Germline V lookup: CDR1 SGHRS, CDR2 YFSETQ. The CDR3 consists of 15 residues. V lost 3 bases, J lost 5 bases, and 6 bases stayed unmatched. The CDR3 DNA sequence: TGCGCCAGCAGCTACGCCGGGACAGGGGGCAACGAGCAGTACTTC. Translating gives CASSYAGTGGNEQYF.